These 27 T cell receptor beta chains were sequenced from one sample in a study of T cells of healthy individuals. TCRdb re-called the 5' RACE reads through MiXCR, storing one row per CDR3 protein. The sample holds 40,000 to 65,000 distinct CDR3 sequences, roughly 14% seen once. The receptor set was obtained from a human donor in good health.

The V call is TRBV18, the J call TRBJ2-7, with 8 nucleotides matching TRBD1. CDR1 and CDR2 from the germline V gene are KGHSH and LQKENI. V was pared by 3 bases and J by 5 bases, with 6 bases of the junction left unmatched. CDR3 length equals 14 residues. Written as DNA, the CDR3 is TGTGCCAGCTCACCTTCGGACAGGGACCACGAGCAGTACTTC. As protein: CASSPSDRDHEQYF.

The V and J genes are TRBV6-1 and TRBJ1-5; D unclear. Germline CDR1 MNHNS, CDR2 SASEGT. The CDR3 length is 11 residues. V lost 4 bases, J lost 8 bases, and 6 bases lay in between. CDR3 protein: CASSVGEPQHF. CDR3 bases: TGTGCCAGCAGTGTAGGAGAGCCCCAGCATTTT.

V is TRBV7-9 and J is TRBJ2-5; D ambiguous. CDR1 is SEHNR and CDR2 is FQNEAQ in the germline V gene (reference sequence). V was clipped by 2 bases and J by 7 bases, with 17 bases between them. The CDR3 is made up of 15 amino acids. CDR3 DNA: TGTGCCAGCAGCTTACTGGAGCTGACGCCAGGGACCCAGTACTTC. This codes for CASSLLELTPGTQYF.

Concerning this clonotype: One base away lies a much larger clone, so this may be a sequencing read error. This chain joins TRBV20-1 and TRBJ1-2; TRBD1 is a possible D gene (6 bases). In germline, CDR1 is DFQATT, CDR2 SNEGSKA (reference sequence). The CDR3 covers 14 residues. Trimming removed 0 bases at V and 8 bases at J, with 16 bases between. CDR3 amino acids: CSARDVNRELGYTF. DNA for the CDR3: TGCAGTGCTAGAGACGTCAACAGGGAGCTAGGCTACACCTTC.

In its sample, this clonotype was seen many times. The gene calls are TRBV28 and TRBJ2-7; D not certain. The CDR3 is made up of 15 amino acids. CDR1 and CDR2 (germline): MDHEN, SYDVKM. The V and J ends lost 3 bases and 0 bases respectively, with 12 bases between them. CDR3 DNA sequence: TGTGCCAGCAGTTTGGAATTCGGCAACTCCTACGAGCAGTACTTC. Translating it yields CASSLEFGNSYEQYF.

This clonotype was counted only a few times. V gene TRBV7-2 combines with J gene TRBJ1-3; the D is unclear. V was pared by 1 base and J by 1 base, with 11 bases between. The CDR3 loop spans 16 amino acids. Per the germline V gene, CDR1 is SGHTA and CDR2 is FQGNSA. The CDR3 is CASSLDSAASGNTIYF. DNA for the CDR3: TGTGCCAGCAGCTTAGATTCCGCGGCTTCTGGAAACACCATATATTTT.

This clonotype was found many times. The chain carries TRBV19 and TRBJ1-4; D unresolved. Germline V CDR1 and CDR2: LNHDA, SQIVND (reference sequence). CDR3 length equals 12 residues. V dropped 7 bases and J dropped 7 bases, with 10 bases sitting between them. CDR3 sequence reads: CASTAPGEKLFF. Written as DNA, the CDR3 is TGTGCCAGTACCGCACCGGGTGAAAAACTGTTTTTT.

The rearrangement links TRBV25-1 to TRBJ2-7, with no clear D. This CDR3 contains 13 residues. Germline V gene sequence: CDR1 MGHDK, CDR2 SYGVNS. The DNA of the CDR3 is TGTGAAAGAAGTGACAACCTCTCCTACGAGCAGTACTTC. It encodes CERSDNLSYEQYF.

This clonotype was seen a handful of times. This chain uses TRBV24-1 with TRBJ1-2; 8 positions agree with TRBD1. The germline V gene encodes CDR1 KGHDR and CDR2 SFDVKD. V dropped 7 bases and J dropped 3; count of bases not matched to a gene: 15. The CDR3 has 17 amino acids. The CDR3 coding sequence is TGTGCCACCAGCTTCAACTTCAGGGGGCTTTTCCACTATGGCTACACCTTC. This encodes CATSFNFRGLFHYGYTF.

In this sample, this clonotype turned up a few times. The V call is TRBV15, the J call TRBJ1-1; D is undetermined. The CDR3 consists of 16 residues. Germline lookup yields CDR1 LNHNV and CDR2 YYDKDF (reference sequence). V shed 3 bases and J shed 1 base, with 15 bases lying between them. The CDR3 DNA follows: TGTGCCACCAGCAGTTACAGTCGGGAGGCGAACACTGAAGCTTTCTTT. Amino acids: CATSSYSREANTEAFF. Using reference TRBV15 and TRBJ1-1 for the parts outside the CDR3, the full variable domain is DAMVIQNPRYQVTQFGKPVTLSCSQTLNHNVMYWYQQKSSQAPKLLFHYYDKDFNNEADTPDNFQSRRPNTSFCFLDIRSPGLGDTAMYLCATSSYSREANTEAFFGQGTRLTVV.

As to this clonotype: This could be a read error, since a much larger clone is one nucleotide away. This CDR3 reads CASSQGIRLSYNEQFF. For the CDR3, the DNA is TGCGCCAGCAGCCAAGGGATCCGCTTATCCTACAATGAGCAGTTCTTC. The chain links TRBV4-1 to TRBJ2-1; D ambiguous. The CDR3 runs 16 residues. Germline V gene lookup returns CDR1 MGHRA and CDR2 YSYEKL. Trimming stripped 1 base from V and 1 base from J, with 11 bases between.

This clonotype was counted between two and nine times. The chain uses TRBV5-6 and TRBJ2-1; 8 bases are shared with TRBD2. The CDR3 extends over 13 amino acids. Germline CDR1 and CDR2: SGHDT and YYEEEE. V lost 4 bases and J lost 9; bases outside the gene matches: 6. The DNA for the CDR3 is TGTGCCAGCAGCCCCGGGACTAGGGGTGAGCAGTTCTTC. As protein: CASSPGTRGEQFF.

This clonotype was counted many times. CDR3 loop: CSAFEDSKETQYF. As DNA, the CDR3 is TGCAGTGCTTTTGAGGACTCTAAAGAGACCCAGTACTTC. The chain carries TRBV20-1 and TRBJ2-5; D may be TRBD2 (5 bases). CDR1 is DFQATT, CDR2 SNEGSKA, per germline (reference sequence). The CDR3 sequence is 13 residues long. V lost 5 bases, J lost 3 bases, and 13 bases lay in between.

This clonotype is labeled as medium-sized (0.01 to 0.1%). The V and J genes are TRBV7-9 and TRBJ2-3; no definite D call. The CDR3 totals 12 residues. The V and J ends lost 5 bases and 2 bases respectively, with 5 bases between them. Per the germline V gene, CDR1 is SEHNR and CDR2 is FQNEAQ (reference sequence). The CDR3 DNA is TGTGCCAGCAGCCCCAACACAGATACGCAGTATTTT. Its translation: CASSPNTDTQYF.

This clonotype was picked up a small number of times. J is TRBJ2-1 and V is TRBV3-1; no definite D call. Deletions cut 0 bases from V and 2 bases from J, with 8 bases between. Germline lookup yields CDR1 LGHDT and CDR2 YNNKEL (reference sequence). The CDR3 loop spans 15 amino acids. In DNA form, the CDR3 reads TGTGCCAGCAGCCAAGATTTCTCTCCCTACAATGAGCAGTTCTTC. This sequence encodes CASSQDFSPYNEQFF.

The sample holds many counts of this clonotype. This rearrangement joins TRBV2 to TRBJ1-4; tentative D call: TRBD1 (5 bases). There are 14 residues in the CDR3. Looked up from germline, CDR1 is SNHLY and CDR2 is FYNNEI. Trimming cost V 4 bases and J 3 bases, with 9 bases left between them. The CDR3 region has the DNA TGTGCCAGCAGTGCAGGGTTTGCTAATGAAAAACTGTTTTTT. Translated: CASSAGFANEKLFF. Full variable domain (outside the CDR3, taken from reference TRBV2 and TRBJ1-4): EPEVTQTPSHQVTQMGQEVILRCVPISNHLYFYWYRQILGQKVEFLVSFYNNEISEKSEIFDDQFSVERPDGSNFTLKIRSTKLEDSAMYFCASSAGFANEKLFFGSGTQLSVL.

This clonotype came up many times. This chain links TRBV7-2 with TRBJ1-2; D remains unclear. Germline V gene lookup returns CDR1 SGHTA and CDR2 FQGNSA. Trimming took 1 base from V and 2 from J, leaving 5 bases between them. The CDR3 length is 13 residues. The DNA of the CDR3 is TGTGCCAGCAGCTTAGACGGAAACTATGGCTACACCTTC. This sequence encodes CASSLDGNYGYTF. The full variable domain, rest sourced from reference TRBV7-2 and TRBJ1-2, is GAGVSQSPSNKVTEKGKDVELRCDPISGHTALYWYRQSLGQGLEFLIYFQGNSAPDKSGLPSDRFSAERTGGSVSTLTIQRTQQEDSAVYLCASSLDGNYGYTFGSGTRLTVV.

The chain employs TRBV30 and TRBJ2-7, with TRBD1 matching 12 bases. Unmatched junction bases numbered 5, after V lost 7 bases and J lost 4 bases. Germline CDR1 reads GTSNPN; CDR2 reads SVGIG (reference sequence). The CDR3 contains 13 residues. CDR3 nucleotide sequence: TGTGCCTTGTCGGGACAGGGGGCGTACGAGCAGTACTTC. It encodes CALSGQGAYEQYF.

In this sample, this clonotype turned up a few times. The CDR3 loop reads CSARGSSGVEAFF. CDR3 coding DNA: TGCAGTGCTAGAGGAAGCTCTGGGGTAGAAGCTTTCTTT. The chain uses TRBV20-1 and TRBJ1-1; D is unclear. The ends were cut back, 1 base at V and 8 bases at J, with 14 bases in the middle. The CDR3 is 13 amino acids. CDR1 and CDR2 (germline): DFQATT, SNEGSKA (reference sequence).

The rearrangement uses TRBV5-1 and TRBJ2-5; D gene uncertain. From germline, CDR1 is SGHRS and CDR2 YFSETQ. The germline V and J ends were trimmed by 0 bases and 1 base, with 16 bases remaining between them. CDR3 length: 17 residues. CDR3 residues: CASSLVPRSQGQETQYF. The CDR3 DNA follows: TGCGCCAGCAGCTTGGTTCCTAGATCCCAAGGCCAAGAGACCCAGTACTTC.

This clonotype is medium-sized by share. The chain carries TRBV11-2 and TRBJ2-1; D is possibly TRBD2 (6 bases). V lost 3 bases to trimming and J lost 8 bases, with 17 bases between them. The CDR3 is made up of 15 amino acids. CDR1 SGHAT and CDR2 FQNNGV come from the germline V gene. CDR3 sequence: CASSLAGFQGDEQFF. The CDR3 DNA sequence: TGTGCCAGCAGCTTGGCGGGATTCCAGGGCGATGAGCAGTTCTTC.

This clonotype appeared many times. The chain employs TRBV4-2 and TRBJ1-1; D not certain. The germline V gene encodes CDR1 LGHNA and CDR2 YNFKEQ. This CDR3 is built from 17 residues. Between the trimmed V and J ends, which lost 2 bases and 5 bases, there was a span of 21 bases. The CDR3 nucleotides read TGTGCCAGCAGCCAACCACTCACGGACTTCTGGCGAACTGAAGCTTTCTTT. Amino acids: CASSQPLTDFWRTEAFF.

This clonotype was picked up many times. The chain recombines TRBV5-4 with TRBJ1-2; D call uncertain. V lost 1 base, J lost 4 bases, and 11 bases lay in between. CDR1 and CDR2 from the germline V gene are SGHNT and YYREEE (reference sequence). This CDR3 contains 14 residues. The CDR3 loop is CASSLSGITYGYTF. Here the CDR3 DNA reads TGTGCCAGCAGCTTGTCCGGGATAACCTATGGCTACACCTTC.

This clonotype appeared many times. Here the CDR3 reads CASSLGDRRFYYEQYF. CDR3 DNA: TGTGCCAGCAGCTTAGGTGACAGACGATTTTACTACGAGCAGTACTTC. The chain uses TRBV11-2 and TRBJ2-7, with D tentatively TRBD1 (5 bases). V lost 1 base and J lost 3, with 16 bases in between. CDR1 is SGHAT, CDR2 FQNNGV, per germline. This CDR3 is 16 amino acids long. The full variable domain, in which reference TRBV11-2 and TRBJ2-7 provide the parts outside the CDR3, is EAGVAQSPRYKIIEKRQSVAFWCNPISGHATLYWYQQILGQGPKLLIQFQNNGVVDDSQLPKDRFSAERLKGVDSTLKIQPAKLEDSAVYLCASSLGDRRFYYEQYFGPGTRLTVT.

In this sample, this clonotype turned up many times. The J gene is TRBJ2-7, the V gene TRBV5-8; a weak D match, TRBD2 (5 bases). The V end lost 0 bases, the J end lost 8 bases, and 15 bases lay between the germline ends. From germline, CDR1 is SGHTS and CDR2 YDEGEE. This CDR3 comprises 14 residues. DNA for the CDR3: TGTGCCAGCAGCTTGGGGGTTGGGGTCGGGAAGCAGTACTTC. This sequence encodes CASSLGVGVGKQYF.

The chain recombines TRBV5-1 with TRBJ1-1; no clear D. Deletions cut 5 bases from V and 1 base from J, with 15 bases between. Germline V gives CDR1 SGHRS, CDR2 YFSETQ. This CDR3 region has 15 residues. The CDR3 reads CASSRRQQWNTEAFF. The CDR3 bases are TGCGCCAGCAGTCGGCGTCAGCAATGGAACACTGAAGCTTTCTTT.

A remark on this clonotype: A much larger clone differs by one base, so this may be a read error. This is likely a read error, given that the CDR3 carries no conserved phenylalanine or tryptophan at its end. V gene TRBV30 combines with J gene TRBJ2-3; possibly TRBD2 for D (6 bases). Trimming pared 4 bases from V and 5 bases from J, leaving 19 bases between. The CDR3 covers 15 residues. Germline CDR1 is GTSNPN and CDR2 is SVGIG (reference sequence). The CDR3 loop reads CAWNTGLAERDTQYY. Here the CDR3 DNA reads TGTGCCTGGAACACGGGACTGGCAGAGAGAGATACGCAGTATTAT.